What follows are 4 T cell receptor beta chains derived from one specimen sequenced in a study of regulatory T cells in long-lasting Graves disease (dated by TCRdb to the early 2020s). Sample time point, as interpreted from the label and publication: newly diagnosed GD, antithyroid drugs for less than 3 months. For both TCR sequencing and RNA sequencing, RNA was extracted from PBMCs in TRIzol. Library preparation employed multiplex PCR. Data came from an Illumina HiSeq 4000. CDR3 regions were amplified by Arm-PCR with iRepertoire HTBI primers to construct TCR beta libraries. Using fastp trimming at Q25 and MiXCR clonotype assembly, TCRdb reanalyzed the public sequencing data and kept in-frame beta chains. Every entry covers one CDR3 protein and lists the most common genes and DNA from its rows. The sample includes approximately 270,000 distinct CDR3 sequences, with 15% to 20% observed a single time. The ten largest clones represent around 15% of the sample.

This sample also appeared in a second study, on T cells in Graves' hyperthyroidism and ophthalmopathy.

The sequences come from peripheral blood mononuclear cells (PBMCs), collected at new diagnosis, from a patient treated with antithyroid drugs. Receptor source: a woman in her thirties with Graves disease. Donor details come from another sample of the same person, matched by shared clones.

The sample holds many counts of this clonotype. The chain combines TRBV12-3 or TRBV12-4 with TRBJ2-1; 7 positions agree with TRBD2. Trimming removed 5 bases from V and 5 bases from J; junction bases left unmatched: 9. The CDR3 loop spans 15 amino acids. CDR3 sequence: CASSPNSGAHNEQFF. CDR3 coding DNA: TGTGCCAGCAGTCCGAACAGCGGGGCCCACAATGAGCAGTTCTTC.

Comment on this clonotype: This may come from a read error, since a much larger clone is one base off. The conserved phenylalanine or tryptophan normally closing the CDR3 is absent here, so this likely arose from a read error. The J gene is TRBJ1-1, the V gene TRBV27; D is uncertain. The CDR3 is 14 residues long. Germline V lookup: CDR1 MNHEY, CDR2 SMNVEV (reference sequence). V dropped 5 bases and J dropped 3 bases, with 13 bases sitting between them. This chain's CDR3 is CASSPDPAHTEAFV. The CDR3 DNA reads TGTGCCAGCAGTCCGGACCCTGCCCACACTGAAGCTTTCGTT.

The sample holds many counts of this clonotype. The rearrangement joins TRBV7-9 to TRBJ2-7, with unresolved D. The length of the CDR3 is 15 residues. Germline V gene sequence: CDR1 SEHNR, CDR2 FQNEAQ (reference sequence). The ends were cut back, 5 bases at V and 0 bases at J, with 14 bases in the middle. This CDR3 is CASSDSVESSYEQYF. The CDR3 nucleotides are TGTGCCAGCAGCGATTCTGTGGAGAGCTCCTACGAGCAGTACTTC.

This clonotype has at least ten counts. One end of the junction varies from germline; a read error may be responsible. The chain links TRBV7-2 to TRBJ1-5; possible D gene TRBD1, 5 bases. CDR1 and CDR2 (germline): SGHTA, FQGNSA. CDR3 size: 15 residues. The CDR3 sequence: CASSPGAPSNQPQHF. In DNA, the CDR3 is TGCGCCAGCAGCCCCGGGGCCCCCTCCAATCAGCCCCAGCATTTT.